The clone carrying this TCR beta chain was counted only a few times. The antigen remains undetermined. This sample was taken from a study of T cells in localized non-small cell lung cancer. Germline lookup yields CDR1 MNHGY and CDR2 SAAAGT. The CDR3 covers 17 residues. The V end was cut by 7 bases, the J end by 0 bases, with 16 bases between. Profiled with immunoSEQ multiplex PCR; TCRdb holds only in-frame clones, not every one. The table has under 11,000 clones, over 25% seen once. Findings of the study overall: Paired adjacent lung recovered a median approximately 62 of the top 100 tumor clones. The study found T cell clonality highest in uninvolved adjacent lung, above tumor. Increased T cell density in blood showed an association with longer overall survival.

This specimen was lung tumor tissue, taken before any cancer treatment. This receptor was taken from a man aged 40 to 70 with stage I lung adenocarcinoma. The chain uses TRBV6-8 and TRBJ1-6, with D possibly matching TRBD1 (6 bases). This CDR3 reads CASTQQGWSSYNSPLHF. CDR3 DNA: TGTGCCAGCACCCAACAGGGCTGGAGCTCCTATAATTCACCCCTCCACTTT.